This T cell receptor beta chain was sequenced for a study of OX40 agonist ivuxolimab in advanced cancers. Describing the broader study: The costimulatory receptor OX40 (CD134) was targeted by ivuxolimab, a fully human IgG2 agonistic monoclonal antibody. Intravenous ivuxolimab was administered to patients every 2 weeks at six dose levels: 0.01, 0.1, 0.3, 1.5, 3 and 10 mg/kg. Partial responses occurred in three dose-escalation patients, of whom one had hepatocellular carcinoma and two had cutaneous melanoma. In the dose-escalation cohort, around four fifths of patients were male, and the mean age was approximately 60 years, with a range of roughly 23 to 85. The paper reports the monotherapy dose-escalation portion (N of about 52 patients) of the phase I ivuxolimab trial. Patients were allowed to have had prior anti-PD-1, anti-PD-L1 or anti-CTLA-4 therapy, and 30% to 50% of the dose-escalation patients had previously received checkpoint inhibitors. Peripheral TCRbeta sequencing aimed to test whether ivuxolimab altered TCR sequence diversity and caused clonal T-cell expansion. Of the approximately 53 patients in dose escalation, 19 had hepatocellular carcinoma, around 15 had melanoma, 9 had renal cell carcinoma and 9 had head and neck cancer.

For sequencing of the TCRbeta CDR3 region, genomic DNA was extracted from the sorted cells. The immunoSEQ Assay was used to sequence the TCRbeta CDR3 regions. Not all clones reach the TCRdb copy of this immuneACCESS table, which keeps in-frame sequences only. Checked studies attribute under half of the gap to unresolved V genes and leave the rest unexplained. Within this sample are about 65,000 clones, with about nine tenths of them counted one time only. The ten largest clones take up approximately 0.99% of the sample. The investigation overall reported the following: After ivuxolimab, CD8+ T cells had more expanded clones than CD4+ T cells on average. Low levels of normalized T-cell clonal expansion were also shown by some nonresponding patients. The antigen specificity of the peripheral T cells that underwent clonal expansion was not determined. At doses from 0.1 to 3.0 mg/kg, clonal expansion was seen in both CD4+ and CD8+ blood T cells between baseline and week 6. In the 0.1-3.0 mg/kg groups, partial responders had among the lowest normalized peripheral clonal expansion, particularly in CD8+ T cells.

The trial excluded patients who had a history of autoimmune disease or who were on systemic immunosuppression. Peripheral blood for TCR sequencing was collected from all dose cohorts at baseline, on cycle 4 day 1, and on cycle 7 day 1. Samples were obtained from an open-label, multicenter, first-in-human phase I dose-escalation trial of ivuxolimab. Adults with locally advanced or metastatic melanoma, renal cell, hepatocellular, or head and neck squamous cell carcinoma were enrolled in the trial. Before TCR sequencing, CD4+ and CD8+ T cells were separately sorted from peripheral blood. With respect to this clone: Its specific antigen is unknown. Base qualities are not provided; no much larger clone lies one nucleotide away.

The CDR3 has 14 amino acids, counting the end cysteine and phenylalanine. Just the 42-base CDR3 DNA is kept, in frame starting at base 1. The trim is 7 bases for V and 1 base for J, with a gap of 16 bases between the germline ends. CDR1 and CDR2, looked up from the germline V gene, are SQVTM and ANQGSEA. The receptor chain draws on TRBV29-1 and TRBJ2-5; the D gene is perhaps TRBD1, on 6 matching bases. This clonotype was obtained from an adult with an advanced solid tumor such as melanoma, head and neck, liver or kidney cancer. This specimen was CD4+ or CD8+ T cells sorted from blood, taken in a trial of the OX40 agonist ivuxolimab. The DNA sequence reads TGCAGCGCGGTGGGAACAGGGCGCCAAGAGACCCAGTACTTC. It is translated as CSAVGTGRQETQYF.